Listed below are T cell receptor beta chains from one sample, sequenced in a study of blood T cell repertoires in COVID-19. The protocol was immunoSEQ multiplex PCR, while the TCRdb copy is restricted to in-frame clones and leaves out a portion. The table lists 210,000 or so clones, 83% of them singletons. The source material was peripheral blood. All receptors derive from a young woman with COVID-19, enrolled during active disease. CDR3s include the opening cysteine and the closing phenylalanine or tryptophan. A D gene is named only where the DNA matches it firmly. Clone size is given for some rows only: seen once, a few or many times, or a class if the clone is expanded.

clone_size	d_call	j_call	v_call	cdr3_nt	cdr3_aa
once	.	TRBJ1-5	TRBV30	TGTGCCTGGAGTGGTTCCGACTTAGCGGGTAATCAGCCCCAGCATTTT	CAWSGSDLAGNQPQHF
.	TRBD1	TRBJ2-1	TRBV5-1	TGCGCCAGCAGACCGGGACAGGCCTACAATGAGCAGTTCTTC	CASRPGQAYNEQFF
.	TRBD1	TRBJ1-4	TRBV7-9	TGTGCCAGCAGCTTGGAGGACAGGAATGAAAAACTGTTTTTT	CASSLEDRNEKLFF
.	TRBD1	TRBJ1-5	TRBV20-1	TGCAGTGCTAGTAGGACAGGGTCGAATCAGCCCCAGCATTTT	CSASRTGSNQPQHF
.	TRBD2	TRBJ2-3	TRBV3-1/TRBV3-2	TGTGCCAGCAGCCAAGAGCTAGCGGTTCACACAGATACGCAGTATTTT	CASSQELAVHTDTQYF
.	TRBD1	TRBJ1-4	TRBV6-5	TGTGCCACCTGGGGGGGACAGGGTATATTTTTT	CATWGGQGIFF
.	TRBD2	TRBJ2-3	TRBV14	TGTGCCAGCAGCCACCGGGCTCCGGGAGGTACGCAGTATTTT	CASSHRAPGGTQYF
.	TRBD2	TRBJ2-5	TRBV30	TGTGCCTGGAGTCCCGAGGCGGGAGGGGTTGAGACCCAGTACTTC	CAWSPEAGGVETQYF
.	TRBD1	TRBJ1-1	TRBV2	TGTGCCAGCAGTTACAGGGGTAGCGACACTGAAGCTTTCTTT	CASSYRGSDTEAFF
.	TRBD1	TRBJ1-6	TRBV10-3	TGTGCCATCAGTGAGTGGACAGGGAGCAATTCACCCCTCCACTTT	CAISEWTGSNSPLHF
.	TRBD1	TRBJ1-1	TRBV7-2	TGTGCCAGCAGCTACAGGGGGAAGGCTGAAGCTTTCTTT	CASSYRGKAEAFF
few	TRBD1	TRBJ1-5	TRBV27	TGTGCCAGCAGCCTCCAGGGGGACCAGCCCCAGCATTTT	CASSLQGDQPQHF
.	.	TRBJ2-5	TRBV18	TGTGCCAGCTCACCCCGTCAAGAGACCCAGTACTTC	CASSPRQETQYF
.	.	TRBJ2-3	TRBV29-1	TGCAGCTCTGGGTCCCAGGACGGGGGGCAGTATTTT	CSSGSQDGGQYF
.	TRBD2	TRBJ2-1	TRBV25-1	TGTGCCAGCATGACTAGCGGGGGCGGCAATGAGCAGTTCTTC	CASMTSGGGNEQFF
.	TRBD2	TRBJ2-7	TRBV28	TGTGCCAGCAGTGGACCCTGGACTAGCGGGGGCGTCGAGCAGTACTTC	CASSGPWTSGGVEQYF
.	.	TRBJ1-2	TRBV28	TGTGCCAGCAGTTTTCGAGGGAATGGCTACACCTTC	CASSFRGNGYTF
.	TRBD1	TRBJ2-7	TRBV4-3	TGCGCCAGCAGCCGAGGGGACAGGGATACAGAAGAGCAGTACTTC	CASSRGDRDTEEQYF
many	TRBD2	TRBJ2-1	TRBV9	TGTGCCAGCAGCGAGCGGGGGAATTCCTACAATGAGCAGTTCTTC	CASSERGNSYNEQFF
.	.	TRBJ2-1	TRBV19	TGTGCCAGTAAGAGAAAACCGGACTCAGAGCAGTTCTTC	CASKRKPDSEQFF
.	.	TRBJ1-1	TRBV7-2	TGTGCCAGCAGCACCACAAGGGTGGGGGGAGCTTTCTTT	CASSTTRVGGAFF
.	.	TRBJ2-1	TRBV10-2	TGCGCCAGCAGCCCCCTACGGGGGGCGAGGGATGAGCAGTTCTTC	CASSPLRGARDEQFF
.	.	TRBJ2-7	TRBV18	TGTGCCAGCTCACCACCGGACAGCTACGAGCAGTACTTC	CASSPPDSYEQYF
.	TRBD1	TRBJ2-1	TRBV25-1	TGTGCCAGCAGTGCGGGACAGGGGTCCTACAATGAGCAGTTCTTC	CASSAGQGSYNEQFF
once	TRBD1	TRBJ1-4	TRBV18	TGTGCCAGCTCCCCACCGGGACAGTTGTCGGAAAAACTGTTTTTT	CASSPPGQLSEKLFF
.	.	TRBJ1-3	TRBV11-3	TGTGCCAGCAGCCCGGGACTTACTGGAAACACCATATATTTT	CASSPGLTGNTIYF
.	.	TRBJ1-1	TRBV24-1	TGTGCCACCAGTGATTCAAGACAGCCGAACACTGAAGCTTTCTTT	CATSDSRQPNTEAFF
.	.	TRBJ1-6	TRBV11-2	TGTGCCAGCAGCCCGGGAGTGGACATGCTCACCTATAATTCACCCCTCCACTTT	CASSPGVDMLTYNSPLHF
.	.	TRBJ2-1	TRBV15	TGTGCCACCAGCAGAGATGCCAGCTCCTACAATGAGCAGTTCTTC	CATSRDASSYNEQFF
.	.	TRBJ1-2	TRBV7-9	TGTGCCAGCAGCCAGGCACAGGGCTATGGCTACACCTTC	CASSQAQGYGYTF
.	.	TRBJ2-3	TRBV30	TGTGCCTGGGGCAAACGTCTAAACAGGGCGGTCACAGATACGCAGTATTTT	CAWGKRLNRAVTDTQYF
.	.	TRBJ1-1	TRBV6-5	TGTGCCAGCAGTTTCTATGACGGGGGTGGGGCTGAAGCTTTCTTT	CASSFYDGGGAEAFF
few	TRBD1	TRBJ2-2	TRBV27	TGTGCCAGCAGTATGCACAGGGGGGCGAACACCGGGGAGCTGTTTTTT	CASSMHRGANTGELFF
few	TRBD1	TRBJ2-7	TRBV6-2/TRBV6-3	TGTGCCAGCAGTCTTGGGACAGTTCACTCCTACGAGCAGTACTTC	CASSLGTVHSYEQYF
.	.	TRBJ2-3	TRBV5-4	TGTGCCAGCAGCTCAAGGCAGGGGCCCACAGATACGCAGTATTTT	CASSSRQGPTDTQYF
.	TRBD2	TRBJ2-7	TRBV27	TGTGCCAGCAGTCCTTATCAAATTCCCGGGACTAGCGGAGGCGCCGAGCAGTACTTC	CASSPYQIPGTSGGAEQYF
once	.	TRBJ2-1	TRBV19	TGTGCCAGTAGTAGAAGCGGGTCCTACAATGAGCAGTTCTTC	CASSRSGSYNEQFF
.	.	TRBJ2-2	TRBV28	TGTGCCAGCAGAACTACCACCAAGGGGGAGTATAGGACCGGGGAGCTGTTTTTT	CASRTTTKGEYRTGELFF
.	.	TRBJ2-5	TRBV2	TGTGCCAGCAGCGACCGTGGACAGGCGGGGGAGACCCAGTACTTC	CASSDRGQAGETQYF
.	.	TRBJ1-2	TRBV11-2	TGTGCCAGCAGCTTAGGGGGTCTCGAGGGTGGCTACACCTTC	CASSLGGLEGGYTF